The rows below give T cell receptor beta chains drawn from one sample of a study of T cells in Graves' hyperthyroidism and ophthalmopathy. One entry per CDR3 protein, called by TCRdb with MiXCR from the multiplex PCR reads. The sample includes some 620,000 distinct CDR3 sequences, 15% to 20% of them seen just once. Sample: blood. The receptors originated from a woman between 25 and 40 years old with Graves' hyperthyroidism. The CDR3 runs from the conserved cysteine through the conserved F or W. The D gene is left open where the match is weak. Expanded clones get a size class; other rows say once, few or many, or leave the size out.

cdr3_aa	cdr3_nt	j_call	clone_size	v_call	d_call
CASSYHGTSGSVSFF	TGTGCCAGCAGCTATCATGGGACTAGCGGGAGCGTTTCGTTCTTC	TRBJ2-1	NA	TRBV7-2	TRBD2
CASTQSGSTDTQYF	TGTGCCAGCACCCAATCGGGGAGCACAGATACGCAGTATTTT	TRBJ2-3	NA	TRBV7-9	NA
CASSPKRQENNQPQHF	TGTGCCAGCAGTCCCAAGCGGCAGGAGAACAATCAGCCCCAGCATTTT	TRBJ1-5	many	TRBV5-5	NA
CASSMGQGAYNEQFF	TGTGCCAGCAGTATGGGACAGGGTGCCTACAATGAGCAGTTCTTC	TRBJ2-1	many	TRBV6-1	TRBD1
CASSLLADSYNEQFF	TGCGCCAGCAGCCTGCTAGCGGACTCCTACAATGAGCAGTTCTTC	TRBJ2-1	few	TRBV4-1	TRBD2
CSASGTSGPLNTGELFF	TGCAGTGCTAGTGGGACTAGCGGGCCACTGAACACCGGGGAGCTGTTTTTT	TRBJ2-2	many	TRBV20-1	TRBD2
CSARDGGQGGLYGYTF	TGCAGTGCTAGAGATGGGGGACAGGGGGGTCTCTATGGCTACACCTTC	TRBJ1-2	NA	TRBV20-1	TRBD1
CASSQASSEPSYEQYF	TGCGCCAGCAGCCAAGCCTCCTCGGAGCCCTCCTACGAGCAGTACTTC	TRBJ2-7	few	TRBV4-1	NA
CSAARLARGNEQFF	TGCAGTGCTGCCCGACTAGCGAGGGGAAATGAGCAGTTCTTC	TRBJ2-1	few	TRBV20-1	TRBD2
CASSLAGGATEAFF	TGTGCCAGCAGCTTGGCAGGGGGCGCAACTGAAGCTTTCTTT	TRBJ1-1	many	TRBV7-2	TRBD1
CASSLTKGGAYEQYF	TGTGCCAGCAGCTTAACAAAGGGGGGAGCCTACGAGCAGTACTTC	TRBJ2-7	many	TRBV7-2	NA
CASSGGLEGFYEQYF	TGTGCCAGCAGTGGGGGACTGGAGGGTTTCTACGAGCAGTACTTC	TRBJ2-7	many	TRBV2	NA
CASGQYRGASGTQYF	TGTGCCAGCGGCCAATACAGGGGGGCAAGTGGGACCCAGTACTTC	TRBJ2-5	many	TRBV12-3/TRBV12-4	TRBD1
CASSPAPGSNEKLFF	TGTGCCAGTAGTCCCGCGCCAGGCTCTAATGAAAAACTGTTTTTT	TRBJ1-4	few	TRBV19	NA
CSARDDIRDTEAFF	TGCAGTGCTAGAGATGATATACGGGACACTGAAGCTTTCTTT	TRBJ1-1	NA	TRBV20-1	NA
CASKVAESYNEQFF	TGTGCCAGCAAAGTAGCGGAATCCTACAATGAGCAGTTCTTC	TRBJ2-1	NA	TRBV6-1	NA
CASSTRTPPRWGELFF	TGTGCCAGCAGCACCCGGACTCCCCCTAGGTGGGGGGAGCTGTTTTTT	TRBJ2-2	NA	TRBV11-2	NA
CASQTSGRETQYF	TGTGCCAGCCAGACTAGCGGGAGGGAGACCCAGTACTTC	TRBJ2-5	many	TRBV6-1	TRBD2
CASSLTRGSNTEAFF	TGTGCCAGCAGCTTAACGAGGGGTTCCAACACTGAAGCTTTCTTT	TRBJ1-1	NA	TRBV7-3	NA
CASSSGLAGSTDTQYF	TGTGCCAGCAGCTCCGGACTAGCGGGGTCCACAGATACGCAGTATTTT	TRBJ2-3	many	TRBV5-1	TRBD2
CASSEGTSGSSPDTQYF	TGTGCCAGCAGTGAAGGGACTAGCGGTTCCTCCCCCGATACGCAGTATTTT	TRBJ2-3	few	TRBV25-1	TRBD2
CASSYSRGYGYTF	TGTGCCAGCAGTTACTCGAGGGGGTATGGCTACACCTTC	TRBJ1-2	many	TRBV6-5	NA
CASIGSWGLENTGELFF	TGTGCCAGTATTGGTTCTTGGGGCCTGGAGAACACCGGGGAGCTGTTTTTT	TRBJ2-2	few	TRBV19	NA